This entry lists 10 T cell receptor beta chains sequenced from one sample in a study of control samples from healthy donors and cancer patients (dated by TCRdb to 2019 to 2021). Preparation of the library involved the immunoSEQ multiplex PCR assay. TCRdb mirrors the immuneACCESS table, restricted to in-frame sequences. Some clones are absent from its copies; in checked studies, under half trace to an unresolved V gene, and the reason for the others is unknown. Here the sample has about 130,000 clones; approximately 90% occur a single time. The top ten constitute 2% to 2.5% of the sample. The sequenced sample was blood. These receptors came from a woman between 50 and 59 years old in good health.

This clone was observed a single time. The J gene is TRBJ1-1, the V gene TRBV28, with TRBD1 matching 8 bases. The germline CDR1 and CDR2 sequences are MDHEN and SYDVKM. CDR3 length: 17 residues. Trimming cost V 2 bases and J 7 bases; bases outside gene matches: 15. CDR3 coding DNA: TGTGCCAGCAGTTTAGGGCTAGGGGCAGGGGGCAGTAATGAAGCTTTCTTT. Translating gives CASSLGLGAGGSNEAFF.

The chain carries TRBV3-1 (or the pseudogene TRBV3-2) and TRBJ1-2; TRBD1 is a possible D gene (5 bases). CDR1 and CDR2 from the germline V gene are LGHDT and YNNKEL (reference sequence). Trimming took off 1 base at V and 9 bases at J, with 15 bases between the two ends. CDR3 length equals 14 residues. The CDR3 DNA reads TGTGCCAGCAGCCAAGTCCCGGCGGAGGGGAGCTACACCTTC. Encoded protein: CASSQVPAEGSYTF.

The chain recombines TRBV19 with TRBJ1-2, with 7 positions matching TRBD1. This CDR3 spans 13 amino acids. CDR1 and CDR2 from the germline V gene are LNHDA and SQIVND (reference sequence). V trimming: 4 bases; J trimming: 8 bases; junction bases outside the gene matches: 7. This CDR3 reads CASSTRQGGGYTF. The CDR3 DNA reads TGTGCCAGTAGTACCCGACAGGGAGGCGGCTACACCTTC.

The V and J genes are TRBV29-1 and TRBJ1-1; a possible D gene is TRBD1 (5 bases). CDR1 is SQVTM, CDR2 ANQGSEA, per germline. The CDR3 is 13 amino acids. V was shortened by 7 bases and J by 1 base, with 13 bases between the two germline ends. Here the CDR3 DNA reads TGCAGCGCTCGGGACGGAAAGAACACTGAAGCTTTCTTT. This sequence encodes CSARDGKNTEAFF.

The gene calls are TRBV6-2 or TRBV6-3 and TRBJ1-3; no reliable D call. Germline V gene sequence: CDR1 MNHEY, CDR2 SVGEGT. CDR3 size: 13 residues. Trimming pared 0 bases from V and 2 bases from J, leaving 2 bases between. CDR3 sequence reads: CASSYSTGNTIYF. The CDR3 region has the DNA TGTGCCAGCAGTTACTCGACTGGAAACACCATATATTTT.

The gene calls are TRBV19 and TRBJ1-1, with a tentative D call TRBD1 (6 bases). From germline, CDR1 is LNHDA and CDR2 SQIVND (reference sequence). This CDR3 contains 15 residues. V was pared by 7 bases and J by 4 bases, with 19 bases between. Here the CDR3 DNA reads TGTGCCAGTACTGAAGTTGCGCAGGGGATCACTGAAGCTTTCTTT. Protein: CASTEVAQGITEAFF.

In this sample, this clone turned up once. The rearrangement links TRBV18 to TRBJ1-2; 11 nucleotides agree with TRBD1. V trimming: 2 bases; J trimming: 8 bases; junction bases outside the gene matches: 7. Germline CDR1 reads KGHSH; CDR2 reads LQKENI. The CDR3 loop spans 15 amino acids. CDR3 loop: CASSPRTGGTEGYTF. The CDR3 coding sequence is TGTGCCAGCTCACCAAGGACAGGGGGCACAGAGGGCTACACCTTC.

J is TRBJ2-3 and V is TRBV24-1; D is uncertain. Germline V gene sequence: CDR1 KGHDR, CDR2 SFDVKD. CDR3 length: 13 residues. Trimming removed 0 bases from V and 10 bases from J, with 10 bases in between. CDR3 nucleotide sequence: TGTGCCACCAGTGATTTGCAGGATTTTGCGCAGTATTTT. Amino acids: CATSDLQDFAQYF.

The chain joins TRBV19 to TRBJ2-3, with D perhaps TRBD1 or TRBD2 (5 bases each). The V gene's germline CDR1 is LNHDA and CDR2 SQIVND (reference sequence). The CDR3 consists of 15 residues. The V end lost 7 bases, the J end lost 4 bases, and 18 bases lay between the germline ends. The DNA for the CDR3 is TGTGCCAGTAAAGCGCTAGCTTGGGGCCCAGATACGCAGTATTTT. The encoded protein is CASKALAWGPDTQYF.

The genes are TRBV30 and TRBJ1-2, with 7 bases aligning to TRBD1. This CDR3 contains 16 residues. The germline CDR1 and CDR2 sequences are GTSNPN and SVGIG (reference sequence). The ends lost 2 bases at V and 7 bases at J; junction bases unmatched: 16. CDR3 residues: CAWSPLLRQGRGGYTF. The CDR3, as DNA: TGTGCCTGGAGTCCCCTTCTTCGACAGGGCCGCGGTGGCTACACCTTC.